This T cell receptor beta chain was profiled in a study of vaccination and CD4 T cells after COVID-19. On the study more broadly: Post-COVID sampling occurred a median 101 days after diagnosis (range 35 to 161). Cells were stimulated with overlapping spike peptide pools from SARS-CoV-2, HCoV-NL63, HCoV-OC43 and HCoV-229E.

Time point in this sample: late sampling 161 to 241 days after vaccination in a few convalescent patients. Treatment denoted: approximately 11-day PBMC culture with coronavirus spike peptide pools or control peptides (ViraFEST assay). PCR-confirmed positives ranged from March to December 2020, preceding US Alpha, Beta and Delta variants. Of note for this clonotype: Its antigen is as yet unknown.

This CDR3 is built from 12 residues. Trimming removed 4 bases from V and 2 bases from J, with 4 bases in between. The V gene's germline CDR1 is MNHEY and CDR2 SVGAGI. The assay that was used to sequence DNA from cultured CD4+ T cells was the Oncomine TCR Beta short-read assay. A single record per CDR3 protein comes from TCRdb applying MiXCR to the PCR reads. Here the sample spans roughly 20,000 distinct CDR3 sequences, about a third being singletons. V is TRBV6-5 and J is TRBJ2-3; no firm D call. Here the sequenced sample was CD4+ T cells from blood, cultured in vitro, taken about 7 months after SARS-CoV-2 vaccination. The clonotype was recovered from a human donor who had recovered from COVID-19. The CDR3 protein is CASSSFTDTQYF. The CDR3 bases are TGTGCCAGCAGTTCCTTCACAGATACGCAGTATTTT.